This TCR beta chain was observed in a study of blood T cell repertoires in COVID-19 (dated by TCRdb to the early 2020s). About the full investigation: Samples covering the acute and convalescent phases of COVID-19 were provided by collaborators in the United States, Italy and Spain. The material from the prospective study consisted of cDNA or gDNA derived from T cells, B-cell-depleted T cells, or PBMCs. Subjects who had been exposed to COVID-19, were actively infected with it, or had recovered from it provided the deeply sampled blood TCRbeta repertoires that made up the dataset. The repertoires were made available in a free public database intended to serve as a resource for research on the immune response to SARS-CoV-2. The samples were drawn from the first 160 participants of the ongoing ImmuneRACE study and from 1,254 subjects provided by 6 global collaborators. Nearly every sample came with metadata listing a de-identified subject ID, COVID-19 status, age in years and sex. Where available, HLA class I and class II types were taken from metadata supplied by the sample provider and were not determined by assay-based typing. Beyond this particular receptor, the publication reports: How much clinical and demographic metadata was included differed by source and by participant, and the metadata was provided uncurated.

Comment on this clone: It lacks a known antigen. One base away there is no much larger clone; base qualities are not given.

The collaborating institutions used their own protocols to collect whole blood in K2EDTA tubes. For TCRbeta analysis, collaborators shipped samples as frozen whole blood, isolated PBMCs, or DNA extracted from either of those sample types. The immunoSEQ Assay, a bias-controlled multiplex PCR, was used to amplify TCRbeta CDR3 regions from genomic DNA. The study's processing was this. Nucleated cell counts per sample were estimated from amplification of reference gene primers within the assay. Sequence reads were collapsed and filtered to measure the absolute abundance of every unique TCRbeta CDR3 rearrangement. For each sample, productive Simpson clonality was calculated as the square root of Simpson's diversity index over productive rearrangements. TCRdb took over this immuneACCESS table, retaining in-frame rearrangements with V and J assigned. Such tables are incomplete; in checked studies, under half of the missing clones stem from an unresolved V gene, and the remainder is unexplained. Clonal size and the V and J genes are those of that table, whereas D and trimming came from the DNA. For this sample the table gives fewer than 80,000 clones, of which 60% to 75% were detected only once. The ten largest clonotypes hold 28% of the sample.

The TCR comes from a woman older than 75 with acute or convalescent COVID-19. Sequencing was carried out using peripheral blood.

The CDR3 is CASSYGAGTSTDTQYF. The nucleotides read TGTGCCAGCAGTTACGGGGCGGGGACCTCCACAGATACGCAGTATTTT. The chain employs TRBV6-5 and TRBJ2-3; 6 matching bases give a weak D call of TRBD2. The CDR3, cysteine through phenylalanine, is 16 amino acids long. This entry keeps only the CDR3 DNA: 48 bases, framed from base 1. Trimming costs V 2 bases and J 2 bases, and their ends lie 14 bases apart. CDR1 and CDR2, looked up from the germline V gene, are MNHEY and SVGAGI.